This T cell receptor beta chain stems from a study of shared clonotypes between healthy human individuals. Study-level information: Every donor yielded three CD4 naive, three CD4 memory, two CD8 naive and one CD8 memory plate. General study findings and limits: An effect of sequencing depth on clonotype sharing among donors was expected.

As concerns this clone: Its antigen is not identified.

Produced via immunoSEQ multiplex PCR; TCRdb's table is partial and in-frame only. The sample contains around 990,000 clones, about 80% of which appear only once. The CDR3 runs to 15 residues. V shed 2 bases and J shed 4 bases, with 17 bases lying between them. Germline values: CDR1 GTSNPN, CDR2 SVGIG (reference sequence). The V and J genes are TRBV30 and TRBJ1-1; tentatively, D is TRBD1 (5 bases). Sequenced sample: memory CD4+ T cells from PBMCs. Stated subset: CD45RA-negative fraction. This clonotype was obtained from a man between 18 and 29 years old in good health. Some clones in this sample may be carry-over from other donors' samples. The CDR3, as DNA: TGTGCCTGGAGTAGGGACGGCCCACCCTTCACTGAAGCTTTCTTT. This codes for CAWSRDGPPFTEAFF.